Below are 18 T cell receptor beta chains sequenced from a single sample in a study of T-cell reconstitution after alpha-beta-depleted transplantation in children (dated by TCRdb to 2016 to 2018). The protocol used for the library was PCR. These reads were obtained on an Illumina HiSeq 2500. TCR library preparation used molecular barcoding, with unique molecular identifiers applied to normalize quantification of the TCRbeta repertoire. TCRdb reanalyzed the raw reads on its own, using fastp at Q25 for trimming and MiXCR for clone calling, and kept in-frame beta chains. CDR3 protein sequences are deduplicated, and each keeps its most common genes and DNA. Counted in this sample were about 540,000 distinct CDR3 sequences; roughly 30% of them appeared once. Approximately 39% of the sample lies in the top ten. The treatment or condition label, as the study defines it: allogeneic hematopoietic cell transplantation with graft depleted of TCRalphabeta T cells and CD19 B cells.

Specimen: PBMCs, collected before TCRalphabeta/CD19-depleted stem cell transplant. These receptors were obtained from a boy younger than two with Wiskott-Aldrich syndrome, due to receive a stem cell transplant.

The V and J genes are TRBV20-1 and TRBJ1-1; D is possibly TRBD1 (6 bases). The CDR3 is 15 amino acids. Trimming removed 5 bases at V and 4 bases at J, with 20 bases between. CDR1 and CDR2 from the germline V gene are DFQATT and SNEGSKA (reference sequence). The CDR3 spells CSAFRDRSRSTEAFF. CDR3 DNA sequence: TGCAGTGCTTTTAGAGACAGGAGCCGTAGCACTGAAGCTTTCTTT.

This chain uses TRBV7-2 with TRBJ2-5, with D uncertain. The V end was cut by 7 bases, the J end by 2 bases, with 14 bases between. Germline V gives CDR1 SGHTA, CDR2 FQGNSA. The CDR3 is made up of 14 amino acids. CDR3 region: CASTNLPPQETQYF. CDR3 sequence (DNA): TGTGCCAGCACTAACCTACCGCCGCAAGAGACCCAGTACTTC.

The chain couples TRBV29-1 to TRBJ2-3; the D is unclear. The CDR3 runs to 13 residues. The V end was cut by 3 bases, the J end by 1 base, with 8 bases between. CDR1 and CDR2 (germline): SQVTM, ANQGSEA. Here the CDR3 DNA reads TGCAGCGTTGAGCTAGACGGCACAGATACGCAGTATTTT. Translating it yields CSVELDGTDTQYF.

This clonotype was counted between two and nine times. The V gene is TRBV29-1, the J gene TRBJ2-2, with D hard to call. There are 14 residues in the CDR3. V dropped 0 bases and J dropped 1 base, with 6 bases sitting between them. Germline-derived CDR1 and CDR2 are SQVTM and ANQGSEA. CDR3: CSVEEAGNTGELFF. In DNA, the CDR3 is TGCAGCGTTGAAGAAGCCGGGAACACCGGGGAGCTGTTTTTT.

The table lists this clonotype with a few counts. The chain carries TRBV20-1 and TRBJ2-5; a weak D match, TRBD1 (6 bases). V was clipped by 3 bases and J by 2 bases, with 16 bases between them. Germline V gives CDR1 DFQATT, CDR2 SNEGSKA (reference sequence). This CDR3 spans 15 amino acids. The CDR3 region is CSASYSLGQQETQYF. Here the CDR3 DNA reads TGCAGTGCTAGTTACTCCCTTGGACAGCAAGAGACCCAGTACTTC.

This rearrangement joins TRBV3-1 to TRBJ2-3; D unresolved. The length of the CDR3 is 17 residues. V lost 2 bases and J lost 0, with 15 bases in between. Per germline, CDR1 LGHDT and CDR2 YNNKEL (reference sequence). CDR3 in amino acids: CASSQYGAIPSTDTQYF. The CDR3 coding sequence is TGTGCCAGCAGCCAATACGGAGCGATTCCAAGCACAGATACGCAGTATTTT.

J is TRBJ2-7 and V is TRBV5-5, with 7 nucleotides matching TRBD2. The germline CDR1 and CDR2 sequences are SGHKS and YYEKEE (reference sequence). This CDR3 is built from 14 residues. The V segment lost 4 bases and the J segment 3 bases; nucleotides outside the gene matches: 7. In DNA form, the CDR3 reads TGTGCCAGCAGCGGTTCTAGCGGCAACTACGAGCAGTACTTC. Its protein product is CASSGSSGNYEQYF.

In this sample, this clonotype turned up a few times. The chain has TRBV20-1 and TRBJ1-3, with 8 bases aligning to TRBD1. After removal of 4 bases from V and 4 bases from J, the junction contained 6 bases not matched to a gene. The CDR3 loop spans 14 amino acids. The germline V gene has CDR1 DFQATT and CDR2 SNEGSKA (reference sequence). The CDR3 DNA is TGCAGTGCTACCGACCAGGGGGCAGGAAACACCATATATTTT. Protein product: CSATDQGAGNTIYF.

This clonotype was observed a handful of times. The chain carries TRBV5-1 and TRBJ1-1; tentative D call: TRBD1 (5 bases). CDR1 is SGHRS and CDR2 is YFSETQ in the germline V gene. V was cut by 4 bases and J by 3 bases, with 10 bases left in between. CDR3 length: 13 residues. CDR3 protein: CASSVGEYTEAFF. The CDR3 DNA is TGCGCCAGCAGCGTAGGGGAGTACACTGAAGCTTTCTTT.

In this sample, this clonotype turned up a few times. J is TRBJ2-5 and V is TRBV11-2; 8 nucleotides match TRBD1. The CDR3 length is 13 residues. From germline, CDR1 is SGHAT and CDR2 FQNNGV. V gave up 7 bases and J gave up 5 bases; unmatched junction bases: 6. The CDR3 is CASIKDRGETQYF. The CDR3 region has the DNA TGTGCCAGCATCAAAGACAGGGGTGAGACCCAGTACTTC.

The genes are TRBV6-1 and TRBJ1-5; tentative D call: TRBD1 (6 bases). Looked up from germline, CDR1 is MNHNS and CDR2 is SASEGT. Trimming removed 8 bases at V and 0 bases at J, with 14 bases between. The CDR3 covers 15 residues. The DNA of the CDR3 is TGTGCCAGCGGACAGAGTCCTAATAGCAATCAGCCCCAGCATTTT. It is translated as CASGQSPNSNQPQHF.

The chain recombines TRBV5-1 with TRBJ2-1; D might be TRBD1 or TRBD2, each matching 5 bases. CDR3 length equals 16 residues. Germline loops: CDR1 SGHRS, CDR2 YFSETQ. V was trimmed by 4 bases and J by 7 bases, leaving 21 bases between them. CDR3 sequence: CASSDLGPRLLNEQFF. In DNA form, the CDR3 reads TGCGCCAGCAGCGACCTGGGACCCAGATTGCTAAATGAGCAGTTCTTC.

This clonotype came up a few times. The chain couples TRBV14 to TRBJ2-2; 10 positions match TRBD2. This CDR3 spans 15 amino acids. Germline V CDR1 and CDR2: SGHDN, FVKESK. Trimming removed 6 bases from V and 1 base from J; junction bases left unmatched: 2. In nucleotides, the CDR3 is TGTGCCAGCAGAAGGACTAGCGGGAACACCGGGGAGCTGTTTTTT. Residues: CASRRTSGNTGELFF.

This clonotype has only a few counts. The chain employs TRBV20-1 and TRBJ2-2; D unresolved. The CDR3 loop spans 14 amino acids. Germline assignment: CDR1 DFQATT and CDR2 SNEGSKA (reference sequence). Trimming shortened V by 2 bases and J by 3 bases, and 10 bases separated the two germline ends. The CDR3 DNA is TGCAGTGCTAGACGTGGTACGGACACCGGGGAGCTGTTTTTT. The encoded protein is CSARRGTDTGELFF.

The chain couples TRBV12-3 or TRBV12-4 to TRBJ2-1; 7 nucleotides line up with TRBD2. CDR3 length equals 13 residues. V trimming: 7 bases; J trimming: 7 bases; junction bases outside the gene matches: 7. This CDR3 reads CASTGTGGNEQFF. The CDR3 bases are TGTGCCAGCACGGGGACCGGGGGGAATGAGCAGTTCTTC.

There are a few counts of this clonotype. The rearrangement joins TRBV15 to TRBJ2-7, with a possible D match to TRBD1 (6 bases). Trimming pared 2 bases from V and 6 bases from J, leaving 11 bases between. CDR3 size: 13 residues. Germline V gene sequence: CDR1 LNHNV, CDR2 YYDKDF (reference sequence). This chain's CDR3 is CATSRLTGTEQYF. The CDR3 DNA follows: TGTGCCACCAGCAGACTAACAGGGACCGAGCAGTACTTC.

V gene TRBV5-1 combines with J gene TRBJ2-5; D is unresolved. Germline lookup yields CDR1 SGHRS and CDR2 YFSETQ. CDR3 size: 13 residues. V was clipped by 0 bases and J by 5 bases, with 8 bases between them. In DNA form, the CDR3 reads TGCGCCAGCAGCTTGGCCTTGGAGGAGACCCAGTACTTC. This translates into CASSLALEETQYF.

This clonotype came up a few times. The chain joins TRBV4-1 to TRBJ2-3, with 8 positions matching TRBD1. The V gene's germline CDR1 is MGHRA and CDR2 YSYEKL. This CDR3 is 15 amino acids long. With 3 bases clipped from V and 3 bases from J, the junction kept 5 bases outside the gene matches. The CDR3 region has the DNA TGCGCCAGCAGCCAGCCGGACAGGGCAACAGATACGCAGTATTTT. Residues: CASSQPDRATDTQYF.